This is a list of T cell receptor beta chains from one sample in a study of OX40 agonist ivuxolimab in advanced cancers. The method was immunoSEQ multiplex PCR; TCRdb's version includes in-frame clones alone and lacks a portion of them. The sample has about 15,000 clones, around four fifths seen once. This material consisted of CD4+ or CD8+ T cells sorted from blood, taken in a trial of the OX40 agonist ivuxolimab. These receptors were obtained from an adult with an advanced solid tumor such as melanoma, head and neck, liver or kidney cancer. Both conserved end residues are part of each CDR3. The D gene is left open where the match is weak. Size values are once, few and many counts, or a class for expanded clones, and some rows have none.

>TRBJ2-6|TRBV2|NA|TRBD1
TGTGCCAGCCGTCTATTACCCCTGACAGGGTCTGGGGCCAACGTCCTGACTTTC
CASRLLPLTGSGANVLTF
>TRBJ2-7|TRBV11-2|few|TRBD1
TGTGCCAGCAGCCTGGGGACAGGGGGCCTTAGCTCCTACGAGCAGTACTTC
CASSLGTGGLSSYEQYF
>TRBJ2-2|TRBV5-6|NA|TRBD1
TGTGCCAGCAGCGAGGTGGCAGGGGGCACCGGGGAGCTGTTTTTT
CASSEVAGGTGELFF
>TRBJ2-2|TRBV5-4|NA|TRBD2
TGTGCCAGCAGCTTGGGACTAGCGGGAGGAGCCGGGGAGCTGTTTTTT
CASSLGLAGGAGELFF
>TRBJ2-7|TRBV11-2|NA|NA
TGTGCCAGCAGCCTCATCGAGGGGACCCCCTACGAGCAGTACTTC
CASSLIEGTPYEQYF
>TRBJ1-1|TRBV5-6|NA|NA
TGTGCCAGCAGCGAGTCTGGGGGCACTGAAGCTTTCTTT
CASSESGGTEAFF
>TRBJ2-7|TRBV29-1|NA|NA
TGCAGCGTTGGACAGTCGTCCTACGAGCAGTACTTC
CSVGQSSYEQYF
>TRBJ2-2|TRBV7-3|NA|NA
TGTGCCAGCAGCCCGACCGTAGCTTATGGCGGGGAGCTGTTTTTT
CASSPTVAYGGELFF
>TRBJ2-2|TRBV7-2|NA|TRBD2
TGTGCCAGCAGCTTGACTAGCGGGACCGGGGAGCTGTTTTTT
CASSLTSGTGELFF
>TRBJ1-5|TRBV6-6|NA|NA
TGTGCCAGCAGCCATAGCAATCAGCCCCAGCATTTT
CASSHSNQPQHF
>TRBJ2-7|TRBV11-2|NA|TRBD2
TGCGCCAGCAGCCAAGAAGGCAGCGGGATCTACGAGCAGTACTTC
CASSQEGSGIYEQYF
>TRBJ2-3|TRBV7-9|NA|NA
TGTGCCAGCAGCCCAGGACGGAGTAGCACAGATACGCAGTATTTT
CASSPGRSSTDTQYF
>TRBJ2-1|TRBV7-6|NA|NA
TGTGCCAGCAGCCTAACAGGAATCGTCAATGAGCAGTTCTTC
CASSLTGIVNEQFF
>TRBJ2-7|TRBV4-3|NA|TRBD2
TGCGCCAGCAGCCAAGAAGCGGGAGGGAGGTACGAGCAGTACTTC
CASSQEAGGRYEQYF
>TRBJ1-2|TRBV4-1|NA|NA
TGCGCCAGCAGCCAAGCCGACTCGGTGGCATCTAACTATGGCTACACCTTC
CASSQADSVASNYGYTF
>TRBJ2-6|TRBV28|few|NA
TGTGCCAGCAGTTTCCCGCACTCTGGGGCCAACGTCCTGACTTTC
CASSFPHSGANVLTF
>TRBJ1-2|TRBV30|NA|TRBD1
TGTGCCTGGACCCCCGCGACAGGGTCTAACTATGGCTACACCTTC
CAWTPATGSNYGYTF
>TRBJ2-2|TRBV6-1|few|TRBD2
TGTGCCAGCCCAACTCCGGGACTAGCAACCGGGGAGCTGTTTTTT
CASPTPGLATGELFF
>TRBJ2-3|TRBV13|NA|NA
TGTGCCAGCAGCTTAGGAGGGGTCGTAGTTACCCTCACAGATACGCAGTATTTT
CASSLGGVVVTLTDTQYF
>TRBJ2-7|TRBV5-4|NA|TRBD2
TGTGCCAGCAGCCCTGGACTAGCGGGAGGGTCCTCCTACGAGCAGTACTTC
CASSPGLAGGSSYEQYF
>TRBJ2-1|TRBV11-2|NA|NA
TGTGCCAGCAGCTTAAGCGGTGTTTACAATGAGCAGTTCTTC
CASSLSGVYNEQFF
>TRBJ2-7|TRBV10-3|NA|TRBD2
TGTGCCATCAGTGAGTCGACTCCACTAGCGGGAAGAGCCCTTCGCTACGAGCAGTACTTC
CAISESTPLAGRALRYEQYF
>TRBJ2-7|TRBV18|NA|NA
TGTGCCAGCTCAAGTTCCCCCGGGACCCGTCCCTACGAGCAGTACTTC
CASSSSPGTRPYEQYF
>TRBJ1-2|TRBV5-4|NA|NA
TGTGCCAGCACCTACGGGGGTTCGAACTATGGCTACACCTTC
CASTYGGSNYGYTF
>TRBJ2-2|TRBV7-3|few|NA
TGTGCCAGCAGCGCATTGGGAGGACCCGGGGAGCTGTTTTTT
CASSALGGPGELFF
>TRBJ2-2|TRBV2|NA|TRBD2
TGTGCCAGCAGTGAAGTGCTAGCGGGAGCCGGGGAGCTGTTTTTT
CASSEVLAGAGELFF